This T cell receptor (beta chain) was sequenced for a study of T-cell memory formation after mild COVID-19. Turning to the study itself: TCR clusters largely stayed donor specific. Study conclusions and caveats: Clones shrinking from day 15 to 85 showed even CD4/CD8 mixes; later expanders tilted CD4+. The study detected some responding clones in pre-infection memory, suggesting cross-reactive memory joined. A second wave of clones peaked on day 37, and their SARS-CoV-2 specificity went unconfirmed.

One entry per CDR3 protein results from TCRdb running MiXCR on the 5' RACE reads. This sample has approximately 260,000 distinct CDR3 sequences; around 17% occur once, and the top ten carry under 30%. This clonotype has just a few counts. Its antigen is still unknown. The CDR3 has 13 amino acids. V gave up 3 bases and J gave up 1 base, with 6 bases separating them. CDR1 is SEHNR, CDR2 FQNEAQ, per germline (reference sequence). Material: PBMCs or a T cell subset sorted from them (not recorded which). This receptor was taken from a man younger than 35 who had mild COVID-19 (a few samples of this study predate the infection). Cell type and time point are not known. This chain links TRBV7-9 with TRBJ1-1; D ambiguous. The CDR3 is CASSFSQNTEAFF. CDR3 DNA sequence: TGTGCCAGCAGCTTTAGCCAGAACACTGAAGCTTTCTTT.